This entry concerns a single TCR beta chain. The source of the sample is a study of cytomegalovirus exposure and HLA in healthy donors. Primers for the PCR totalled 60 Vbeta and 13 Jbeta. Assay: immunoSEQ multiplex PCR; the TCRdb copy retains only in-frame clones and omits some. The data contain 170,000 or so clones, around 82% of them singletons. Germline lookup yields CDR1 KGHSH and CDR2 LQKENI. The CDR3 extends over 12 amino acids. This clonotype was obtained from a woman in her forties or fifties in good health and CMV-seropositive. The chain links TRBV18 to TRBJ2-5; tentatively, D is TRBD2 (6 bases). The J call may be wrong; the DNA end is better matched by TRBJ2-7. The sample comprised PBMCs. CDR3 DNA: TGTGCCAGCTCACCTGGGGGGTACGAGCAGTACTTC. Translated: CASSPGGYEQYF.